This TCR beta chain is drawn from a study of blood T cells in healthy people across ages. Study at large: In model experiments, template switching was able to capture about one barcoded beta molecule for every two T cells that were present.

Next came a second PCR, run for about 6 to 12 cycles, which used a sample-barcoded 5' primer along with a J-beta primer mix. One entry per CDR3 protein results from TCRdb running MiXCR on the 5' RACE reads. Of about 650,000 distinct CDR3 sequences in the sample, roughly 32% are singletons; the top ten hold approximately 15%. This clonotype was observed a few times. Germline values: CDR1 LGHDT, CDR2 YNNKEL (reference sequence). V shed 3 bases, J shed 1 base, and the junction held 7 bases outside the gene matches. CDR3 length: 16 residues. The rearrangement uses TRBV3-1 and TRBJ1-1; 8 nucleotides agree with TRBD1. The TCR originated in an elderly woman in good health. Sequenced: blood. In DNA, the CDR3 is TGTGCCAGCAGCCAGGGATTAGGGACAGGGAACACTGAAGCTTTCTTT. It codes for CASSQGLGTGNTEAFF.